The 2 T cell receptor beta chains presented below share a single source sample, sequenced in a study of T cells in Graves' hyperthyroidism and ophthalmopathy. RNA transcripts yielded amplified TCR beta CDR3 regions. Initially, a first-round RT-PCR of the TCR CDR3 employed the HTBI primer set. One entry per CDR3 protein results from TCRdb running MiXCR on the multiplex PCR reads. The repertoire holds approximately 640,000 distinct CDR3 sequences, with roughly 17% as singletons. The specimen was blood. Every receptor here comes from a man in his fifties or sixties with Graves' hyperthyroidism.

This clonotype was seen repeatedly, ten times or more. The rearrangement links TRBV5-1 to TRBJ1-1; D unresolved. From germline, CDR1 is SGHRS and CDR2 YFSETQ. Trimming took off 1 base at V and 6 bases at J, with 13 bases between the two ends. The CDR3 sequence is 14 residues long. The CDR3 DNA reads TGCGCCAGCAGCTTGTCCGTCACAACATCTGAAGCTTTCTTT. Its protein product is CASSLSVTTSEAFF.

In this sample, this clonotype turned up a few times. V gene TRBV7-9 combines with J gene TRBJ2-5; D remains unclear. The CDR3 runs to 17 residues. Trimming stripped 0 bases from V and 5 bases from J, with 19 bases between. Germline loops: CDR1 SEHNR, CDR2 FQNEAQ (reference sequence). The CDR3 nucleotides are TGTGCCAGCAGCTTAGCCAGCGAGGTTTACCTTAGGGAGACCCAGTACTTC. Its protein product is CASSLASEVYLRETQYF.